A selection of T cell receptor beta chains follows, all from one sample in a study of blood T cells in healthy people across ages. TCRdb used MiXCR to reprocess the 5' RACE reads, holding one entry per CDR3 protein. The sample holds over 600,000 distinct CDR3 sequences, about 45% seen once. The sequenced sample consisted of blood. The receptors come from a man at least 80 years old in good health. Both conserved end residues are part of each CDR3. A D gene is named only where the DNA matches it firmly. Size is stated for part of the rows, as once, few or many counts, or as a class when the clone is expanded.

size,J,V,D,CDR3,DNA
-,TRBJ2-7,TRBV5-1,TRBD1,CASSLPTGDEQYF,TGCGCCAGCAGCTTACCCACAGGGGACGAGCAGTACTTC
once,TRBJ2-3,TRBV29-1,TRBD2,CSVGIAGITDTQYF,TGCAGCGTGGGGATAGCGGGAATCACAGATACGCAGTATTTT
few,TRBJ1-6,TRBV4-2,TRBD1,CASSGQGARRNSPLHF,TGTGCCAGCTCGGGACAGGGGGCGCGGAGGAATTCACCCCTCCACTTT
-,TRBJ1-1,TRBV7-9,-,CASSYTDTEAFF,TGTGCCAGCAGCTACACCGACACTGAAGCTTTCTTT
-,TRBJ1-2,TRBV28,-,CASAGGEGYSYTF,TGTGCCAGCGCCGGTGGGGAGGGGTATAGCTACACCTTC
-,TRBJ2-4,TRBV20-1,TRBD1,CSAFDRASNIQYF,TGCAGTGCTTTCGACAGGGCCTCAAACATTCAGTACTTC
-,TRBJ2-7,TRBV7-6,TRBD2,CASSAGRAGGWGYEQYF,TGTGCCAGCAGCGCCGGACGAGCGGGAGGCTGGGGGTACGAGCAGTACTTC
-,TRBJ2-5,TRBV7-2,TRBD2,CASSLEVGAGVSLSNEQYF,TGTGCCAGCAGCTTAGAGGTAGGAGCGGGAGTGAGTTTGAGCAATGAGCAGTACTTC
-,TRBJ1-6,TRBV12-3/TRBV12-4,-,CASSPRLINNSPLHF,TGTGCCAGCAGTCCAAGACTGATCAATAATTCACCCCTCCACTTT
-,TRBJ2-7,TRBV28,TRBD1,CASRDRGLYEQYF,TGTGCCAGCAGAGACAGGGGGCTTTACGAGCAGTACTTC
-,TRBJ2-7,TRBV14,-,CASSFPGRGLYEQYF,TGTGCCAGCAGCTTCCCGGGGAGGGGGTTATACGAGCAGTACTTC
-,TRBJ1-4,TRBV12-3/TRBV12-4,-,CASSSPDGPENEKLFF,TGTGCCAGCAGTTCGCCGGATGGCCCCGAAAATGAAAAACTGTTTTTT
once,TRBJ1-4,TRBV6-1,-,CASSDYGTGNEKLFF,TGTGCCAGCAGTGATTACGGGACGGGTAATGAAAAACTGTTTTTT
few,TRBJ2-7,TRBV20-1,TRBD2,CSATPSGPSSYEQYF,TGCAGTGCTACGCCTAGCGGACCGAGCTCCTACGAGCAGTACTTC